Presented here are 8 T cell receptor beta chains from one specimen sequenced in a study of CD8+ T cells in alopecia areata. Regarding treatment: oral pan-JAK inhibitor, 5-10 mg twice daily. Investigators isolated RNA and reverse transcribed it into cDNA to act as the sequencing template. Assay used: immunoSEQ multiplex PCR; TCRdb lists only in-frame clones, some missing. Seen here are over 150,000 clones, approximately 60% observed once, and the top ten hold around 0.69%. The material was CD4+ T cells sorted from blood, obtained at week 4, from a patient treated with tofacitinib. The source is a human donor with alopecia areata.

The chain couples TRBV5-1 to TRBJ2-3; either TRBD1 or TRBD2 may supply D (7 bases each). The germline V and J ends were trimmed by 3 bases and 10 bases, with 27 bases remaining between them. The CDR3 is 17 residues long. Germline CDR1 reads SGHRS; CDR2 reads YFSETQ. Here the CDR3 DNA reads TGCGCCAGCAGCTCGTACCCGACAGGGAACCCCGGGGGGCCGCAGTATTTT. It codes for CASSSYPTGNPGGPQYF.

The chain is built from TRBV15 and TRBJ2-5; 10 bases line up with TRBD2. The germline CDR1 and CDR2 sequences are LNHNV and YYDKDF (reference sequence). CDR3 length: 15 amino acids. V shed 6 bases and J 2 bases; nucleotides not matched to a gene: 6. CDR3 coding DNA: TGTGCCACCAGGGTAGCGGGAGGAGGTCAAGAGACCCAGTACTTC. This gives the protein CATRVAGGGQETQYF.

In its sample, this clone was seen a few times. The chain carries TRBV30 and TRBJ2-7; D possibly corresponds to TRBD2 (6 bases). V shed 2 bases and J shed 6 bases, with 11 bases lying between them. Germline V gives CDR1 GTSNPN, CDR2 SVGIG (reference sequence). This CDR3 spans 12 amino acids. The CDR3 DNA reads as TGTGCCTGGAGTCGGCGGGATTTCGAGCAGTACTTC. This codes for CAWSRRDFEQYF.

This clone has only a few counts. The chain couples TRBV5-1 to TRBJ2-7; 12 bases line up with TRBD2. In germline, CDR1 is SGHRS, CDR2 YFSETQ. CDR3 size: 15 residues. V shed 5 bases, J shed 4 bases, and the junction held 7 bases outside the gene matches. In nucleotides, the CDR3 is TGCGCCAGCAGGCCTAGCGGGAGGGCCGGATACGAGCAGTACTTC. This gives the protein CASRPSGRAGYEQYF.

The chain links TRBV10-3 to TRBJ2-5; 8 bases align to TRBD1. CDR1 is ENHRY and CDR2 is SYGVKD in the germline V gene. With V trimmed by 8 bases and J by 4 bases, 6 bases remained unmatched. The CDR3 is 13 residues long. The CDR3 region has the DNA TGTGCCATCGGGACAGGCTCAGGAGAGACCCAGTACTTC. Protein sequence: CAIGTGSGETQYF.

CDR3 DNA sequence: TGCAGCGTTAGAGGGCTAACAGTGAACACTGAAGCTTTCTTT. Encoded protein: CSVRGLTVNTEAFF. The gene calls are TRBV29-1 and TRBJ1-1, with D uncertain. Germline assignment: CDR1 SQVTM and CDR2 ANQGSEA. V was shortened by 5 bases and J by 0 bases, with 13 bases between the two germline ends. The CDR3 extends over 14 amino acids.

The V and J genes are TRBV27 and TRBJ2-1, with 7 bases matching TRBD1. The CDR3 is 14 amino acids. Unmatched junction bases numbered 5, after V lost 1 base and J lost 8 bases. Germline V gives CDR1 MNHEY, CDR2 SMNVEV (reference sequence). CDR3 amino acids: CASSLWDRVDEQFF. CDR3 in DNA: TGTGCCAGCAGTTTATGGGACAGAGTGGATGAGCAGTTCTTC.

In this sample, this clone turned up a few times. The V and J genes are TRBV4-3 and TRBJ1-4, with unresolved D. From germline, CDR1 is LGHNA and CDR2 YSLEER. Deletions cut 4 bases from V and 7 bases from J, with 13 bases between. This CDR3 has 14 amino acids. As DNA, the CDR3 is TGCGCCAGCAGCCTCCGGACGGTCTCTGAAAAACTGTTTTTT. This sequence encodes CASSLRTVSEKLFF.